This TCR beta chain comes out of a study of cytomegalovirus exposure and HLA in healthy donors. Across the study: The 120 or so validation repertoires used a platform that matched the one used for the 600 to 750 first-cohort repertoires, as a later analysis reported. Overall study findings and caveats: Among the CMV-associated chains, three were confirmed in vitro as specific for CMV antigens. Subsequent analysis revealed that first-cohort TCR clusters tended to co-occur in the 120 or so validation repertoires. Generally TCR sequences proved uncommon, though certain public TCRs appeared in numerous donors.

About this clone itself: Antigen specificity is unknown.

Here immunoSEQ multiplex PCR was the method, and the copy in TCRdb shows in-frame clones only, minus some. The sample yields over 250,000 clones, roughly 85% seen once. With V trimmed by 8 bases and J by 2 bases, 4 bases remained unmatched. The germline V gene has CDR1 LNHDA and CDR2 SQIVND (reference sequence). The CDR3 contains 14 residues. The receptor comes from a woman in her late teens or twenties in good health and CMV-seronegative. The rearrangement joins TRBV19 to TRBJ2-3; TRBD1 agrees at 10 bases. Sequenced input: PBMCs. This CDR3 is CASGQGDDTDTQYF. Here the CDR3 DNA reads TGTGCCAGTGGACAGGGGGACGACACAGATACGCAGTATTTT.